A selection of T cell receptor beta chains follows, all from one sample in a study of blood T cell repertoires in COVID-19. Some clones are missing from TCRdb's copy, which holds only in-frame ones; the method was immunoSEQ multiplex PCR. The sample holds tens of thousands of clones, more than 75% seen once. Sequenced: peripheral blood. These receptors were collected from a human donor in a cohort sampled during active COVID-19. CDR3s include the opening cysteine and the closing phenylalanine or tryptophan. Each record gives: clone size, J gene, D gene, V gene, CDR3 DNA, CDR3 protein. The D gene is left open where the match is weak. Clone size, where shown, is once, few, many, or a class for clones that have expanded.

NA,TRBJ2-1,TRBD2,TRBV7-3,TGTGCCAGCAGCTTAATAGGGACTAGCGGGAGTCAGGAGCAGTTCTTC,CASSLIGTSGSQEQFF
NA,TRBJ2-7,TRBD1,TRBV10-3,TGTGCCATCAGAGGACAGGGCCCCTACGAGCAGTACTTC,CAIRGQGPYEQYF
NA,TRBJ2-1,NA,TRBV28,TGTGCCAGCAGGCTAACCAACTCCTACAATGAGCAGTTCTTC,CASRLTNSYNEQFF
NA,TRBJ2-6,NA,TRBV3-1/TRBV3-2,TGTGCCAGCACCTCCTTCTCCCAGGGTTCTGGGGCCAACGTCCTGACTTTC,CASTSFSQGSGANVLTF
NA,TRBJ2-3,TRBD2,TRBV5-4,TGTGCCAGCAGCGGACTAGCGAGGGGCACAGATACGCAGTATTTT,CASSGLARGTDTQYF
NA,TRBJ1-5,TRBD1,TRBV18,TGTGCCAGCTCCCTGGGACAGGCTATTAATAATCAGCCCCAGCATTTT,CASSLGQAINNQPQHF
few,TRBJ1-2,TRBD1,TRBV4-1,TGCGCCAGCAGCCAGACCGGGACAGCAAAGAACTATGGCTACACCTTC,CASSQTGTAKNYGYTF
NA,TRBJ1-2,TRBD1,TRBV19,TGTGCCAGTAGTGTGGACAGGGGGCGGAATGGCTACACCTTC,CASSVDRGRNGYTF
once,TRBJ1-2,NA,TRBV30,TGTGCCTCGAAGCGACAGATTTTTTCTGGAGGCTACACCTTC,CASKRQIFSGGYTF
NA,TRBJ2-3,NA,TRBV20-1,TGCAGTGCTAGTCCGGCAGGGTCTTTCGCAGATACGCAGTATTTT,CSASPAGSFADTQYF
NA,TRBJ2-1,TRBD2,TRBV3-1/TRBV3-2,TGTGCCAGCAGCCAAGGGCTAGCGGGAGGGCAAAATGAGCAGTTCTTC,CASSQGLAGGQNEQFF
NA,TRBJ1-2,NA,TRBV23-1,TGCGCCAGTCCGGCAGCGAACTATGGCTACACCTTC,CASPAANYGYTF
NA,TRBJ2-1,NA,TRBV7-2,TGTGCCAGCAGGCCCGACAGGCTGTACAATGAGCAGTTCTTC,CASRPDRLYNEQFF
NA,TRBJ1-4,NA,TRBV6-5,TGTGCCAGCAGCTCGGGGACACCAAGCGAACTGTTTTTT,CASSSGTPSELFF
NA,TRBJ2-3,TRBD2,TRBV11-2,TGTGCCAGCAGCCCACTAGCGGGAGGGCCGATGAGCACAGATACGCAGTATTTT,CASSPLAGGPMSTDTQYF
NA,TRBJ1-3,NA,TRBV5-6,TGTGCCAGCAGCTTTACCAGCTCTGGAAACACCATATATTTT,CASSFTSSGNTIYF
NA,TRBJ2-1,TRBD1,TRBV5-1,TGCGCCAGCAGCGAACTTCAGGGGGCGGTCGGTGAGCAGTTCTTC,CASSELQGAVGEQFF
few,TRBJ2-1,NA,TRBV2,TGTGCCAGCAGGATTAGCGAGATTCTCTCCTACAATGAGCAGTTCTTC,CASRISEILSYNEQFF
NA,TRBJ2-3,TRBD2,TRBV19,TGTGCCAGTAGTGGCGGGAGGGCCGGAACGCAGTATTTT,CASSGGRAGTQYF
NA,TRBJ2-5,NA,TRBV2,TGTGCCAGCACCCTGGAGACCCAGTACTTC,CASTLETQYF
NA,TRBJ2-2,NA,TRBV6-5,TGTGCCAGCAGCCGACAGGTCGGGGAGCTGTTTTTT,CASSRQVGELFF
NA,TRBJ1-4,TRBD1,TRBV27,TGTGCCAGCACCTTGACAGGGTTCGCTAATGAAAAACTGTTTTTT,CASTLTGFANEKLFF
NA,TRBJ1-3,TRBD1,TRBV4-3,TGCGCCAGCAGCCCAGGACGCGGGACAGGCTCTGGAAACACCATATATTTT,CASSPGRGTGSGNTIYF